Below, 31 T cell receptor beta chains from the same sample are listed, as sequenced in a study of blood T cell repertoires in COVID-19. The repertoire was sequenced with immunoSEQ multiplex PCR; TCRdb's copy has only in-frame clones and lacks some. This sample has hundreds of thousands of clones, with around 88% found just once. Sequenced: peripheral blood. Every receptor here comes from a woman younger than 45 with acute or convalescent COVID-19.

The rearrangement joins TRBV4-1 to TRBJ2-7; D gene unclear. V lost 1 base and J lost 0, with 10 bases in between. Germline-derived CDR1 and CDR2 are MGHRA and YSYEKL. The CDR3 contains 15 residues. This CDR3 reads CASSQARYISYEQYF. The CDR3 DNA reads as TGCGCCAGCAGCCAAGCCAGGTATATCTCCTACGAGCAGTACTTC.

The J gene is TRBJ2-7, the V gene TRBV12-5, with D uncertain. CDR1 LGHNT and CDR2 FRNRAP come from the germline V gene. The length of the CDR3 is 11 residues. V lost 6 bases to trimming and J lost 6 bases, with 9 bases between them. The CDR3 protein is CASGTWSEQYF. Written as DNA, the CDR3 is TGTGCTAGTGGAACATGGAGCGAGCAGTACTTC.

The V call is TRBV28, the J call TRBJ2-1; 7 nucleotides align to TRBD2. The CDR3 is made up of 15 amino acids. J was trimmed by 3 bases and V by 4 bases; bases with no gene match: 6. The V gene's germline CDR1 is MDHEN and CDR2 SYDVKM. CDR3 sequence: CASSWAQRGYNEQFF. DNA of the CDR3: TGTGCCAGCAGTTGGGCCCAGCGGGGCTACAATGAGCAGTTCTTC.

V and J are TRBV6-6 and TRBJ2-1; 10 bases are shared with TRBD2. CDR1 is MNHNY, CDR2 SVGAGI, per germline (reference sequence). CDR3 length: 16 amino acids. The V gene end was trimmed by 6 bases and the J gene end by 7 bases; junction bases not matched to a gene: 12. The CDR3 DNA reads as TGTGCCAGCAGCCAGGGAACTAGCGGGGTTTCAAATGAGCAGTTCTTC. It yields the protein CASSQGTSGVSNEQFF.

V usage is TRBV6-5 and J usage is TRBJ1-2, with a possible D match to TRBD1 (6 bases). Trimming took off 8 bases at V and 5 bases at J, with 21 bases between the two ends. The CDR3 covers 15 residues. Germline V gene sequence: CDR1 MNHEY, CDR2 SVGAGI. The chain's CDR3 is CASRGGSRKPYGYTF. As DNA, the CDR3 is TGTGCCAGCCGCGGGGGCAGCAGAAAACCATATGGCTACACCTTC.

The chain employs TRBV7-2 and TRBJ2-3, with TRBD1 as a possible D gene (7 bases). Germline V lookup: CDR1 SGHTA, CDR2 FQGNSA. With 5 bases removed from V and 4 bases from J, the gap between germline ends came to 19 bases. CDR3 size: 16 residues. This chain's CDR3 is CASSPRGAGGADTQYF. The CDR3 DNA reads as TGTGCCAGCAGCCCTCGCGGGGCAGGGGGTGCAGATACGCAGTATTTT.

This chain joins TRBV9 and TRBJ1-6; 7 bases line up with TRBD1. The ends lost 1 base at V and 8 bases at J; junction bases unmatched: 6. This CDR3 has 15 amino acids. Germline CDR1 and CDR2: SGDLS and YYNGEE. Here the CDR3 reads CASSVTGTDDSPLHF. DNA for the CDR3: TGTGCCAGCAGCGTAACCGGGACAGATGATTCACCCCTCCACTTT.

The chain links TRBV7-9 to TRBJ1-5, with 8 bases lining up with TRBD1. The V and J ends lost 4 bases and 4 bases, in that order; junction bases with no gene match: 9. The germline CDR1 and CDR2 sequences are SEHNR and FQNEAQ (reference sequence). The CDR3 is 16 residues long. The CDR3 sequence: CASSSNRGSGNQPQHF. As DNA, the CDR3 is TGTGCCAGCAGCTCCAACAGGGGGTCGGGGAATCAGCCCCAGCATTTT.

The chain has TRBV9 and TRBJ1-2; no clear D gene. The V gene's germline CDR1 is SGDLS and CDR2 YYNGEE. CDR3 length: 14 residues. V gave up 3 bases and J gave up 2 bases, with 11 bases separating them. This CDR3 is CASSAGFWNYGYTF. In DNA form, the CDR3 reads TGTGCCAGCAGCGCAGGCTTTTGGAACTATGGCTACACCTTC.

This clone was counted only a few times. V and J are TRBV6-6 and TRBJ1-6; 7 bases are shared with TRBD1. Unmatched junction bases numbered 2, after V lost 6 bases and J lost 3 bases. CDR3 length equals 14 residues. Germline V lookup: CDR1 MNHNY, CDR2 SVGAGI (reference sequence). This chain's CDR3 is CASRGDSYNSPLHF. CDR3 nucleotides: TGTGCCAGCAGAGGGGACAGCTATAATTCACCCCTCCACTTT.

This chain connects TRBV9 to TRBJ2-5; TRBD1 aligns across 9 bases. Germline values: CDR1 SGDLS, CDR2 YYNGEE. V shed 3 bases, J shed 3 bases, and the junction held 6 bases outside the gene matches. This CDR3 has 15 amino acids. CDR3 region: CASSASTGGEETQYF. The CDR3 DNA reads TGTGCCAGCAGCGCATCGACAGGGGGGGAAGAGACCCAGTACTTC.

This clone was counted a single time. The chain recombines TRBV4-1 with TRBJ1-5; 10 nucleotides agree with TRBD1. Germline CDR1 MGHRA, CDR2 YSYEKL. The CDR3 loop spans 15 amino acids. J was trimmed by 7 bases and V by 3 bases; bases with no gene match: 6. The DNA of the CDR3 is TGCGCCAGCAGCCAGGGACAGGGGAGCGGGCAGCCCCAGCATTTT. It encodes CASSQGQGSGQPQHF.

The gene calls are TRBV6-2 or TRBV6-3 and TRBJ1-1, with 9 bases aligning to TRBD1. The CDR3 covers 15 residues. CDR1 is MNHEY and CDR2 is SVGEGT in the germline V gene. V shed 5 bases and J 3 bases; nucleotides not matched to a gene: 7. Written as DNA, the CDR3 is TGTGCCAGCAGTCCCGACAGGGGGGGATACACTGAAGCTTTCTTT. It yields the protein CASSPDRGGYTEAFF.

This clone was found once. The gene calls are TRBV4-1 and TRBJ1-2, with unresolved D. The CDR3 has 16 residues. Germline V gene sequence: CDR1 MGHRA, CDR2 YSYEKL. V was cut by 0 bases and J by 0 bases, with 11 bases left in between. DNA of the CDR3: TGCGCCAGCAGCCAAGAATCCAGGAAGCCTAACTATGGCTACACCTTC. It is translated as CASSQESRKPNYGYTF.

This clone was seen only once. CDR3 coding DNA: TGTGCCACCAGTGATTTGCGATGGGGGGGGACAGGGAGAAACACCGGGGAGCTGTTTTTT. Protein: CATSDLRWGGTGRNTGELFF. J is TRBJ2-2 and V is TRBV24-1; 9 bases map to TRBD1. Germline V gives CDR1 KGHDR, CDR2 SFDVKD. The CDR3 is 20 residues long. With 0 bases clipped from V and 2 bases from J, the junction kept 12 bases outside the gene matches.

This clone is a singleton in its sample. The CDR3 spells CASSKAWDRDTYNSPLHF. DNA of the CDR3: TGTGCCAGCAGCAAAGCCTGGGACAGGGACACCTATAATTCACCCCTCCACTTT. This chain joins TRBV21-1 and TRBJ1-6; TRBD1 is taken as the D call from the table, unchecked against the DNA. TRBV21-1 is an annotated pseudogene. This CDR3 has 18 amino acids.

V gene TRBV5-4 combines with J gene TRBJ2-3; D remains unclear. There are 11 residues in the CDR3. V was cut by 2 bases and J by 6 bases, with 4 bases left in between. Per the germline V gene, CDR1 is SGHNT and CDR2 is YYREEE (reference sequence). The CDR3 sequence is CASSLEDTQYF. The CDR3 bases are TGTGCCAGCAGCTTAGAGGATACGCAGTATTTT.

The sample holds one count of this clone. This chain links TRBV4-1 with TRBJ2-1; TRBD1 matches at 8 bases. The CDR3 is 14 residues long. Germline assignment: CDR1 MGHRA and CDR2 YSYEKL. After removal of 1 base from V and 6 bases from J, the junction contained 2 bases not matched to a gene. CDR3 sequence: CASSQGDRTNEQFF. The CDR3 region has the DNA TGCGCCAGCAGCCAAGGGGACAGGACCAATGAGCAGTTCTTC.

The V gene is TRBV3-1 (or the pseudogene TRBV3-2), the J gene TRBJ2-7; D unresolved. Trimming stripped 2 bases from V and 2 bases from J, with 4 bases between. Germline CDR1 and CDR2: LGHDT and YNNKEL (reference sequence). The CDR3 is made up of 12 amino acids. The CDR3 region has the DNA TGTGCCAGCAGCCAACTAACCTACGAGCAGTACTTC. Encoded protein: CASSQLTYEQYF.

The V and J genes are TRBV30 and TRBJ2-7; 7 bases are shared with TRBD1. Per germline, CDR1 GTSNPN and CDR2 SVGIG (reference sequence). With 0 bases clipped from V and 2 bases from J, the junction kept 4 bases outside the gene matches. The CDR3 runs 14 residues. The CDR3 is CAWSVGQGAYEQYF. CDR3 DNA sequence: TGTGCCTGGAGTGTTGGGCAGGGGGCCTACGAGCAGTACTTC.

This chain uses TRBV5-1 with TRBJ2-3, with D possibly TRBD2 on 5 matching bases. The CDR3 totals 15 residues. The V end lost 4 bases, the J end lost 0 bases, and 12 bases lay between the germline ends. From germline, CDR1 is SGHRS and CDR2 YFSETQ. CDR3 residues: CASSPRTASTDTQYF. The DNA for the CDR3 is TGCGCCAGCAGCCCTCGGACTGCAAGCACAGATACGCAGTATTTT.

V gene TRBV27 combines with J gene TRBJ1-1; no reliable D call. Germline lookup yields CDR1 MNHEY and CDR2 SMNVEV (reference sequence). The CDR3 covers 14 residues. Trimming removed 0 bases at V and 1 base at J, with 6 bases between. The CDR3 bases are TGTGCCAGCAGTTTATCCTCAGGGAACACTGAAGCTTTCTTT. Encoded protein: CASSLSSGNTEAFF.

The chain recombines TRBV5-1 with TRBJ1-1; the D gene is possibly TRBD1 (6 bases). The V end lost 2 bases, the J end lost 4 bases, and 9 bases lay between the germline ends. The CDR3 runs to 13 residues. The germline V gene encodes CDR1 SGHRS and CDR2 YFSETQ. Here the CDR3 reads CASSFAGATEAFF. The CDR3 bases are TGCGCCAGCAGCTTCGCGGGGGCCACTGAAGCTTTCTTT.

The rearrangement links TRBV6-5 to TRBJ1-1; TRBD1 is a possible D gene (5 bases). Germline V gene data show CDR1 as MNHEY and CDR2 as SVGAGI. The CDR3 consists of 16 residues. Trimming removed 2 bases from V and 1 base from J, with 14 bases in between. The CDR3 sequence is CASSYLRIQANTEAFF. CDR3 coding DNA: TGTGCCAGCAGTTACCTCAGGATACAGGCGAACACTGAAGCTTTCTTT.

This clone turned up a few times. The rearrangement joins TRBV4-1 to TRBJ2-7; D is possibly TRBD1 (6 bases). Per germline, CDR1 MGHRA and CDR2 YSYEKL. The CDR3 is made up of 15 amino acids. V was cut by 2 bases and J by 0 bases, with 11 bases left in between. CDR3 loop: CASSQLRTDSYEQYF. In DNA, the CDR3 is TGCGCCAGCAGCCAATTACGGACAGACTCCTACGAGCAGTACTTC.

The chain is built from TRBV18 and TRBJ1-2, with TRBD1 identical over 9 bases. Trimming removed 4 bases from V and 3 bases from J; junction bases left unmatched: 9. CDR3 length: 16 amino acids. Germline-derived CDR1 and CDR2 are KGHSH and LQKENI. The CDR3 is CASSLNGDRADYGYTF. The CDR3 nucleotides read TGTGCCAGCTCACTAAACGGGGACAGGGCAGACTATGGCTACACCTTC.

The rearrangement links TRBV18 to TRBJ1-2; D is perhaps TRBD1 (5 bases). From germline, CDR1 is KGHSH and CDR2 LQKENI. This CDR3 is 15 amino acids long. Deletions cut 0 bases from V and 8 bases from J, with 16 bases between. DNA of the CDR3: TGTGCCAGCTCACCACCGGGACTAACGGCCAGGGGCTACACCTTC. Translated, it gives CASSPPGLTARGYTF.

This clone was seen more than once but under ten times. V gene TRBV28 combines with J gene TRBJ1-2; no firm D call. Germline lookup yields CDR1 MDHEN and CDR2 SYDVKM. This CDR3 is 12 amino acids long. With 6 bases removed from V and 4 bases from J, the gap between germline ends came to 9 bases. The DNA for the CDR3 is TGTGCCAGCAGCCCCTACGCCTATGGCTACACCTTC. It codes for CASSPYAYGYTF.

The chain has TRBV6-2 or TRBV6-3 and TRBJ2-3, with TRBD1 as a possible D gene (5 bases). The ends were cut back, 0 bases at V and 6 bases at J, with 13 bases in the middle. This CDR3 has 15 residues. Per germline, CDR1 MNHEY and CDR2 SVGEGT. The CDR3 spells CASSYSRQNSDTQYF. The CDR3 nucleotides read TGTGCCAGCAGTTACTCGAGACAGAACTCGGATACGCAGTATTTT.

The chain links TRBV2 to TRBJ2-1, with 12 bases identical to TRBD2. From germline, CDR1 is SNHLY and CDR2 FYNNEI. The V gene end was trimmed by 4 bases and the J gene end by 10 bases; junction bases not matched to a gene: 8. The CDR3 consists of 15 residues. The CDR3 bases are TGTGCCAGCAGTGTCTCTAGCGGGGGGGCTCACGAGCAGTTCTTC. Its translation: CASSVSSGGAHEQFF.

This chain connects TRBV4-2 to TRBJ2-5; 8 nucleotides match TRBD2. V dropped 0 bases and J dropped 2; count of bases not matched to a gene: 8. The V gene's germline CDR1 is LGHNA and CDR2 YNFKEQ. The CDR3 is made up of 17 amino acids. CDR3 sequence reads: CASSQEHSGEVQETQYF. For the CDR3, the DNA is TGTGCCAGCAGCCAAGAACATAGCGGGGAGGTGCAAGAGACCCAGTACTTC.